This TCR beta chain appears in the sequencing data of a study of T cell clones after liver transplantation. As for the study in general: A pre-transplant mixed lymphocyte reaction with TCRbeta sequencing defined graft-donor-reactive clones followed in post-transplant blood. Samples came pre-transplant, pre-randomization before withdrawal, and post-randomization after withdrawal ended. Study-level findings and limits: The donor-reactive repertoire was only partly measurable in a couple of subjects, lacking donor cells. Post-transplant, graft-donor-reactive CD4 TCRbeta sequences in blood dropped significantly in 5 of 8 subjects.

The V segment lost 4 bases and the J segment 7 bases; nucleotides outside the gene matches: 7. CDR3 size: 15 residues. Germline lookup yields CDR1 SGHTA and CDR2 FQGNSA. About this clone itself: Antigen unknown.

Some clones are missing from TCRdb's copy, which holds only in-frame ones; the method was immunoSEQ multiplex PCR. The sample has about 24,000 clones, around 63% seen once. This TCR came from a human donor who received a liver transplant. V usage is TRBV7-2 and J usage is TRBJ1-6; 7 positions agree with TRBD1. The sample consisted of CD4+ T cells from blood, taken before liver transplant. The CDR3, as DNA: TGTGCCAGCAGCTGGCTTGAGGGGGCGAATTCACCCCTCCACTTT. Translated, it gives CASSWLEGANSPLHF.